This T cell receptor (beta chain) was observed in a study of graft-versus-host responses after intestinal transplantation. Study-level findings and limits: Researchers found peak circulating GvH clone levels linked to early post-transplant HvG declines.

Points on this clone: Its antigen remains unidentified.

Germline assignment: CDR1 MNHEY and CDR2 SMNVEV (reference sequence). The germline V and J ends were trimmed by 4 bases and 5 bases, with 9 bases remaining between them. The CDR3 consists of 12 residues. Sequencing was performed with immunoSEQ multiplex PCR; in TCRdb, only in-frame clones are kept and a portion is missing. The data show about 97,000 clones, 92% seen once. Source: unstimulated CD8+ T cells sorted from spleen or lymph node cells, taken before transplant. The chain links TRBV27 to TRBJ2-7, with a weak D call TRBD2 (6 bases). The receptor was derived from a human donor who was the organ donor for an intestinal transplant. The CDR3 coding sequence is TGTGCCAGCAGTTCGGGCGGGGACGAGCAGTACTTC. Translating it yields CASSSGGDEQYF.